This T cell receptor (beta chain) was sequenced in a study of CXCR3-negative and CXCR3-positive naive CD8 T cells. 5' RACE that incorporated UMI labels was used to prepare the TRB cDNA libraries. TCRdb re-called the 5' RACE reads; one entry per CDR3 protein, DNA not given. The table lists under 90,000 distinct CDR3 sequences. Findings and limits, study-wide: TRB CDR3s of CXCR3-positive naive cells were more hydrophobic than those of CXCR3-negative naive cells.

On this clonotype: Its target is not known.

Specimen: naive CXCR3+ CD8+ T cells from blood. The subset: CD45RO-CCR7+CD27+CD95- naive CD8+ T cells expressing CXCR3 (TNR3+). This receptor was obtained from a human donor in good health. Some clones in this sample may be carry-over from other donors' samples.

The CDR3: CASSLVVNEQFF. The rearrangement joins TRBV5-8 to TRBJ2-1. This CDR3 is built from 12 residues. Per the germline V gene, CDR1 is SGHTS and CDR2 is YDEGEE.